Each of the 32 T cell receptor beta chains below was sequenced from the same sample in a study of CD8 T cells in ankylosing spondylitis. Study-level results: Apparently characteristic of ankylosing spondylitis blood was a TCR beta motif (roughly 8 highly homologous variants).

TCRdb reprocessed the 5' RACE reads via MiXCR and lists one record per CDR3 protein. The repertoire holds roughly 440,000 distinct CDR3 sequences, with approximately 17% as singletons. The antigens for these receptors are not known. What was sequenced was blood, either unsorted or a sorted T cell fraction (not recorded which). These receptor sequences come from a male donor with ankylosing spondylitis.

The chain combines TRBV6-1 with TRBJ1-1; 7 bases agree with TRBD1. Germline V lookup: CDR1 MNHNS, CDR2 SASEGT. The CDR3 contains 13 residues. V was pared by 5 bases and J by 5 bases, with 5 bases of the junction left unmatched. In DNA, the CDR3 is TGTGCCAGCAGTCTCAGGGGGTGTACTGAAGCTTTCTTT. Its protein is CASSLRGCTEAFF.

V usage is TRBV6-5 and J usage is TRBJ1-2, with 10 bases lining up with TRBD1. The CDR3 runs 16 residues. The V gene end was trimmed by 2 bases and the J gene end by 1 base; junction bases not matched to a gene: 4. Germline V lookup: CDR1 MNHEY, CDR2 SVGAGI. The CDR3 sequence: CASSYLRDRGNYGYTF. In DNA, the CDR3 is TGTGCCAGCAGTTACCTCCGGGACAGGGGTAACTATGGCTACACCTTC.

This clonotype came up a few times. V usage is TRBV12-5 and J usage is TRBJ1-2; D is uncertain. Per the germline V gene, CDR1 is LGHNT and CDR2 is FRNRAP. The length of the CDR3 is 13 residues. V was pared by 4 bases and J by 7 bases, with 13 bases between. CDR3 amino acids: CASGYKTEGGYTF. CDR3 coding DNA: TGTGCTAGTGGTTACAAGACGGAGGGTGGCTACACCTTC. The full variable domain, its missing parts supplied by reference TRBV12-5 and TRBJ1-2, is DARVTQTPRHKVTEMGQEVTMRCQPILGHNTVFWYRQTMMQGLELLAYFRNRAPLDDSGMPKDRFSAEMPDATLATLKIQPSEPRDSAVYFCASGYKTEGGYTFGSGTRLTVV.

This clonotype appeared a few times. The chain couples TRBV6-1 to TRBJ2-7; D gene ambiguous. Trimming cost V 6 bases and J 3 bases, with 12 bases left between them. Germline V gives CDR1 MNHNS, CDR2 SASEGT. This CDR3 has 13 residues. The CDR3, as DNA: TGTGCCAGCAGCCGCGGACCTAACTACGAGCAGTACTTC. Amino acids: CASSRGPNYEQYF.

There are many counts of this clonotype. The junction does not match germline at one end; this may be a read error. The V call is TRBV12-3 or TRBV12-4, the J call TRBJ2-3; no reliable D call. This CDR3 is built from 11 residues. CDR3 sequence reads: CASRLTDTQYF. As DNA, the CDR3 is TGCGCCAGCAGGCTGACAGATACGCAGTATTTT.

The rearrangement uses TRBV3-1 and TRBJ2-1, with D possibly matching TRBD2 (7 bases). The CDR3 has 16 amino acids. The V and J ends lost 4 bases and 0 bases respectively, with 13 bases between them. Germline CDR1 and CDR2: LGHDT and YNNKEL (reference sequence). The chain's CDR3 is CASSPGRGASYNEQFF. CDR3 nucleotides: TGTGCCAGCAGCCCGGGCCGGGGGGCCTCCTACAATGAGCAGTTCTTC.

This chain links TRBV12-3 or TRBV12-4 with TRBJ2-1, with D tentatively TRBD2 (6 bases). The V end was cut by 3 bases, the J end by 13 bases, with 13 bases between. This CDR3 has 12 residues. The CDR3 DNA follows: TGTGCCAGCAGTTTGGTTTGGGGGACTCAGTTCTTC. This codes for CASSLVWGTQFF.

This clonotype was counted many times. The CDR3 DNA sequence: TGTGCCATCAGTGAGCAGGGGGCGTCCACAGATACGCAGTATTTT. The encoded protein is CAISEQGASTDTQYF. The chain employs TRBV10-3 and TRBJ2-3; TRBD1 agrees at 8 bases. This CDR3 region has 15 residues. Germline lookup yields CDR1 ENHRY and CDR2 SYGVKD. J was trimmed by 2 bases and V by 2 bases; bases with no gene match: 3.

V is TRBV5-5 and J is TRBJ2-1, with 7 bases lining up with TRBD2. Germline V gene lookup returns CDR1 SGHKS and CDR2 YYEKEE (reference sequence). The J segment lost 4 bases and the V segment lost 2 bases, leaving 12 bases of the junction unmatched. The CDR3 is 17 residues long. The CDR3 sequence: CASSFRPLADGYNEQFF. Written as DNA, the CDR3 is TGTGCCAGCAGCTTCAGGCCGCTAGCGGACGGTTACAATGAGCAGTTCTTC.

The genes are TRBV20-1 and TRBJ1-2; possible D gene TRBD1, 6 bases. V dropped 1 base and J dropped 2 bases, with 11 bases sitting between them. The CDR3 covers 14 residues. Germline values: CDR1 DFQATT, CDR2 SNEGSKA (reference sequence). The CDR3 DNA follows: TGCAGTGCTAGAGTCGGGGGGCACAACTATGGCTACACCTTC. Amino acids: CSARVGGHNYGYTF.

This chain uses TRBV2 with TRBJ1-1; maybe TRBD1 (5 bases). V lost 3 bases to trimming and J lost 3 bases, with 14 bases between them. The CDR3 contains 15 residues. CDR1 and CDR2 from the germline V gene are SNHLY and FYNNEI. The CDR3 region has the DNA TGTGCCAGCAGTGAGGCGACAGTGCCTTACACTGAAGCTTTCTTT. It yields the protein CASSEATVPYTEAFF.

Many counts were recorded for this clonotype. The chain has TRBV12-3 or TRBV12-4 and TRBJ2-7; TRBD1 matches at 7 bases. The CDR3 consists of 15 residues. The junction had 11 bases not matched to a gene; V was cut back by 5 bases and J by 4 bases. CDR3 in DNA: TGTGCCAGCAGTCCCGGACAGGTGGGGGTTTACGAGCAGTACTTC. Amino acid sequence: CASSPGQVGVYEQYF.

The V gene is TRBV5-1, the J gene TRBJ2-3; 10 bases line up with TRBD2. Germline V gene sequence: CDR1 SGHRS, CDR2 YFSETQ. V dropped 4 bases and J dropped 4; count of bases not matched to a gene: 6. This CDR3 is 15 amino acids long. The CDR3 DNA sequence: TGCGCCAGCAGCCTGAGGCTAGCGGGGGCAGATACGCAGTATTTT. The encoded protein is CASSLRLAGADTQYF.

This clonotype was counted only a few times. This chain joins TRBV29-1 and TRBJ1-4; no firm D call. CDR1 is SQVTM, CDR2 ANQGSEA, per germline. CDR3 length: 14 residues. The V end was cut by 1 base, the J end by 8 bases, with 14 bases between. CDR3 protein: CSVEAEGAAEKLFF. In DNA form, the CDR3 reads TGCAGCGTTGAAGCGGAGGGCGCAGCCGAAAAACTGTTTTTT.

The sample holds a few counts of this clonotype. The rearrangement uses TRBV29-1 and TRBJ1-1, with TRBD1 as a possible D gene (6 bases). There are 13 residues in the CDR3. V lost 8 bases and J 3 bases, leaving 16 bases between the germline ends. Germline V gives CDR1 SQVTM, CDR2 ANQGSEA. The CDR3 coding sequence is TGCAGCTTTACTAGGGGGGGCTACACTGAAGCTTTCTTT. Its protein is CSFTRGGYTEAFF.

This clonotype was counted ten times or more. This chain links TRBV2 with TRBJ2-1; D uncertain. The CDR3 consists of 12 residues. V was cut by 4 bases and J by 7 bases, with 8 bases left in between. Germline-derived CDR1 and CDR2 are SNHLY and FYNNEI. The CDR3: CASSGSRNEQFF. In DNA form, the CDR3 reads TGTGCCAGCAGTGGCAGTCGGAATGAGCAGTTCTTC.

This clonotype was seen only a few times. The chain recombines TRBV10-3 with TRBJ1-1, with a weak D call TRBD1 (6 bases). Germline V gene lookup returns CDR1 ENHRY and CDR2 SYGVKD. The germline V and J ends were trimmed by 6 bases and 2 bases, with 13 bases remaining between them. CDR3 length: 14 amino acids. The CDR3 nucleotides are TGTGCCATCAGCCCTAGGACAGACAACACTGAAGCTTTCTTT. Translated: CAISPRTDNTEAFF.

The chain couples TRBV20-1 to TRBJ2-5; D gene unclear. V lost 1 base and J 1 base, leaving 7 bases between the germline ends. This CDR3 contains 13 residues. Germline assignment: CDR1 DFQATT and CDR2 SNEGSKA (reference sequence). The CDR3 is CSARVSFQETQYF. The CDR3 DNA sequence: TGCAGTGCTAGAGTTTCCTTCCAAGAGACCCAGTACTTC.

Many counts were recorded for this clonotype. V is TRBV12-3 or TRBV12-4 and J is TRBJ2-2, with D possibly matching TRBD1 (6 bases). V lost 1 base, J lost 2 bases, and 8 bases lay in between. The CDR3 runs 15 residues. The CDR3: CASSLEQGNTGELFF. CDR3 DNA: TGTGCCAGCAGTTTAGAACAGGGAAACACCGGGGAGCTGTTTTTT.

The V and J genes are TRBV10-3 and TRBJ2-7; perhaps TRBD1 as D (5 bases). The V end was cut by 0 bases, the J end by 3 bases, with 12 bases between. Germline V gene sequence: CDR1 ENHRY, CDR2 SYGVKD. The CDR3 has 15 residues. The CDR3 DNA reads TGTGCCATCAGTGAGTCGGGGCAAGGAAACTACGAGCAGTACTTC. Its translation is CAISESGQGNYEQYF.

The chain couples TRBV24-1 to TRBJ2-6; D is unclear. This CDR3 is 17 amino acids long. The germline gives CDR1 KGHDR, CDR2 SFDVKD. The V end was cut by 6 bases, the J end by 0 bases, with 14 bases between. The DNA for the CDR3 is TGTGCCACCAGTCCCGAAGCAAAAAGCTCTGGGGCCAACGTCCTGACTTTC. It translates to CATSPEAKSSGANVLTF.

This clonotype was counted only a few times. The rearrangement links TRBV5-1 to TRBJ2-1, with 9 bases that match TRBD1. The V segment lost 2 bases and the J segment 6 bases; nucleotides outside the gene matches: 6. In germline, CDR1 is SGHRS, CDR2 YFSETQ. CDR3 size: 15 residues. The CDR3 here is CASSFGRDRVNEQFF. CDR3 DNA: TGCGCCAGCAGCTTCGGTAGGGACAGGGTCAATGAGCAGTTCTTC.

The chain recombines TRBV20-1 with TRBJ2-7, with TRBD2 matching 8 bases. The CDR3 extends over 15 amino acids. V lost 0 bases, J lost 0 bases, and 4 bases stayed unmatched. Germline CDR1 DFQATT, CDR2 SNEGSKA (reference sequence). CDR3 protein: CSARDTSGGSYEQYF. The CDR3 nucleotides read TGCAGTGCTAGAGATACCAGCGGGGGCTCCTACGAGCAGTACTTC.

The CDR3 reads CSARQGSADLYNEQFF. The CDR3 DNA reads TGCAGTGCTAGACAGGGCTCGGCCGACCTCTACAATGAGCAGTTCTTC. The chain couples TRBV20-1 to TRBJ2-1, with D tentatively TRBD1 (5 bases). Germline CDR1 DFQATT, CDR2 SNEGSKA (reference sequence). Trimming took off 2 bases at V and 3 bases at J, with 17 bases between the two ends. This CDR3 spans 16 amino acids.

In its sample, this clonotype was seen many times. This chain connects TRBV20-1 to TRBJ2-1, with TRBD2 identical over 11 bases. With 1 base clipped from V and 0 bases from J, the junction kept 5 bases outside the gene matches. The V gene's germline CDR1 is DFQATT and CDR2 SNEGSKA (reference sequence). The CDR3 runs 17 residues. The CDR3 coding sequence is TGCAGTGCTAGAGTTGTAGCGGGGGGGGGCTCCTACAATGAGCAGTTCTTC. Its translation: CSARVVAGGGSYNEQFF.

The rearrangement uses TRBV24-1 and TRBJ2-5; 8 bases line up with TRBD2. The CDR3 loop spans 15 amino acids. V shed 3 bases, J shed 2 bases, and the junction held 4 bases outside the gene matches. The germline V gene encodes CDR1 KGHDR and CDR2 SFDVKD. The CDR3 loop reads CATSDGSGKQETQYF. Written as DNA, the CDR3 is TGTGCCACCAGTGATGGTAGCGGGAAGCAAGAGACCCAGTACTTC.

The V gene is TRBV12-3 or TRBV12-4, the J gene TRBJ1-4; D unresolved. The V gene lost 6 bases and the J gene lost 8 bases, with 7 bases spanning the gap. The CDR3 consists of 11 residues. The CDR3 sequence: CASSPREKLFF. The CDR3 DNA reads TGTGCCAGCAGCCCCCGGGAAAAACTGTTTTTT.

This clonotype occurred many times. This chain links TRBV20-1 with TRBJ1-5; a weak D match, TRBD1 (6 bases). The CDR3 is 13 residues long. The germline V gene has CDR1 DFQATT and CDR2 SNEGSKA (reference sequence). Trimming pared 6 bases from V and 6 bases from J, leaving 15 bases between. The CDR3 sequence: CSAGRGAGQPQHF. DNA of the CDR3: TGCAGTGCCGGGCGGGGGGCAGGTCAGCCCCAGCATTTT.

Only a few counts were recorded for this clonotype. The rearrangement uses TRBV7-6 and TRBJ2-2, with D uncertain. Germline V gives CDR1 SGHVS, CDR2 FNYEAQ. This CDR3 contains 16 residues. V was trimmed by 5 bases and J by 2 bases, leaving 15 bases between them. The CDR3, as DNA: TGTGCCAGCAGCCCCGGATTCACCAAAAACACCGGGGAGCTGTTTTTT. Amino acids: CASSPGFTKNTGELFF.

The chain is built from TRBV7-3 and TRBJ1-2, with D possibly matching TRBD1 (6 bases). The V gene lost 5 bases and the J gene lost 3 bases, with 19 bases spanning the gap. Germline CDR1 and CDR2: SGHTA and FQGTGA. CDR3 size: 16 residues. CDR3 bases: TGTGCCAGCAGCGCAAGAACAGGGTCTGTAGACTATGGCTACACCTTC. Amino acid sequence: CASSARTGSVDYGYTF. The full variable domain, rest sourced from reference TRBV7-3 and TRBJ1-2, is GAGVSQTPSNKVTEKGKYVELRCDPISGHTALYWYRQSLGQGPEFLIYFQGTGAADDSGLPNDRFFAVRPEGSVSTLKIQRTERGDSAVYLCASSARTGSVDYGYTFGSGTRLTVV.

The chain employs TRBV20-1 and TRBJ2-1; maybe TRBD1 (5 bases). The CDR3 spans 14 residues. Germline-derived CDR1 and CDR2 are DFQATT and SNEGSKA (reference sequence). V was pared by 0 bases and J by 2 bases, with 8 bases between. The CDR3 DNA reads as TGCAGTGCTAGAGATCTACAGGCCTACAATGAGCAGTTCTTC. Translation: CSARDLQAYNEQFF.

This clonotype has just a few counts. The chain has TRBV20-1 and TRBJ2-1, with 10 nucleotides matching TRBD2. Germline CDR1 and CDR2: DFQATT and SNEGSKA (reference sequence). Trimming cost V 1 base and J 7 bases; bases outside gene matches: 4. The CDR3 length is 14 residues. The CDR3 bases are TGCAGTGCTAGAGCACTAGCGGGATGGAATGAGCAGTTCTTC. It codes for CSARALAGWNEQFF.